Each of the 32 T cell receptor beta chains below was sequenced from the same sample in a study of T-cell reconstitution after alpha-beta-depleted transplantation in children. Unique molecular identifiers tagged the TCRbeta library. MiXCR, run by TCRdb on the PCR reads, gives a single entry per CDR3 protein. In the table there are around 580,000 distinct CDR3 sequences, about 21% of which are singletons. Sequencing used PBMCs, mostly from graft donor cells, obtained 360 days after TCRalphabeta/CD19-depleted stem cell transplant. The receptors derive from a boy in the first two years of life who had a stem cell transplant for acute myeloid leukemia, so the T cells may come from the graft donor.

The rearrangement joins TRBV6-2 or TRBV6-3 to TRBJ2-7, with no clear D. Germline V CDR1 and CDR2: MNHEY, SVGEGT. The CDR3 runs 13 residues. Trimming shortened V by 11 bases and J by 2 bases, and 16 bases separated the two germline ends. CDR3 region: CAVVTSTPYEQYF. CDR3 bases: TGTGCCGTTGTCACTTCAACCCCCTACGAGCAGTACTTC.

The chain has TRBV12-3 or TRBV12-4 and TRBJ2-1; possibly TRBD2 for D (7 bases). This CDR3 comprises 14 residues. V lost 6 bases and J 8 bases, leaving 17 bases between the germline ends. The CDR3 here is CASSPRGGAHEQFF. In DNA, the CDR3 is TGTGCCAGCAGCCCTAGGGGGGGGGCGCATGAGCAGTTCTTC.

This clonotype has a handful of counts. This rearrangement joins TRBV12-3 or TRBV12-4 to TRBJ1-6; 7 bases agree with TRBD1. The J segment lost 1 base and the V segment lost 7 bases, leaving 7 bases of the junction unmatched. The CDR3 loop spans 16 amino acids. In nucleotides, the CDR3 is TGTGCCAGCACCCTCCAGGGGGAATCCTATAATTCACCCCTCCACTTT. It codes for CASTLQGESYNSPLHF.

Ten or more counts support this clonotype. The chain is built from TRBV7-9 and TRBJ1-1, with 9 bases identical to TRBD1. The CDR3 is 14 amino acids. The germline CDR1 and CDR2 sequences are SEHNR and FQNEAQ (reference sequence). Trimming took 3 bases from V and 6 from J; bases not matched to a gene: 5. The chain's CDR3 is CASSLDRGVAEAFF. DNA for the CDR3: TGTGCCAGCAGCTTGGACAGGGGAGTCGCTGAAGCTTTCTTT.

Ten or more counts support this clonotype. The CDR3: CSARGTSGGLGTDTQYF. CDR3 bases: TGCAGTGCTAGAGGCACTAGCGGGGGGCTGGGCACAGATACGCAGTATTTT. The V call is TRBV20-1, the J call TRBJ2-3, with 12 nucleotides matching TRBD2. The germline V gene encodes CDR1 DFQATT and CDR2 SNEGSKA (reference sequence). The junction had 6 bases not matched to a gene; V was cut back by 1 base and J by 1 base. The CDR3 has 17 residues.

In this sample, this clonotype turned up many times. The chain recombines TRBV10-3 with TRBJ2-1, with 12 bases matching TRBD2. The CDR3 loop spans 16 amino acids. Per the germline V gene, CDR1 is ENHRY and CDR2 is SYGVKD. V lost 5 bases to trimming and J lost 9 bases; unmatched junction nucleotides: 11. CDR3 DNA sequence: TGTGCCATCAGTCAAGGGCTAGCGGGGGGGCAAGCTGAGCAGTTCTTC. Its translation is CAISQGLAGGQAEQFF.

The rearrangement joins TRBV27 to TRBJ2-3; D might be TRBD2 (6 bases). This CDR3 comprises 17 residues. Germline CDR1 and CDR2: MNHEY and SMNVEV (reference sequence). Between the trimmed V and J ends, which lost 2 bases and 2 bases, there was a span of 17 bases. The chain's CDR3 is CASSLGLGLPSTDTQYF. CDR3 nucleotide sequence: TGTGCCAGCAGTTTAGGCTTGGGACTTCCTTCCACAGATACGCAGTATTTT.

The chain links TRBV7-2 to TRBJ2-7; 7 bases match TRBD1. V shed 6 bases and J 3 bases; nucleotides not matched to a gene: 8. CDR1 SGHTA and CDR2 FQGNSA come from the germline V gene. The length of the CDR3 is 14 residues. The CDR3 sequence is CASRSTGQFYEQYF. The CDR3 DNA is TGTGCCAGCAGGTCGACGGGACAGTTCTACGAGCAGTACTTC.

This clonotype was observed a handful of times. The chain links TRBV29-1 to TRBJ1-3; 7 bases line up with TRBD1. Looked up from germline, CDR1 is SQVTM and CDR2 is ANQGSEA. Trimming took 7 bases from V and 8 from J; bases not matched to a gene: 11. The CDR3 is 13 residues long. The CDR3 bases are TGCAGCGCCTGGGACAGTAGAAGATACACCATATATTTT. It encodes CSAWDSRRYTIYF.

This clonotype occurred a few times. The rearrangement joins TRBV7-2 to TRBJ2-5; D unclear. Trimming removed 1 base at V and 2 bases at J, with 8 bases between. The CDR3 is made up of 14 amino acids. Germline CDR1 and CDR2: SGHTA and FQGNSA. CDR3 DNA sequence: TGTGCCAGCAGCTTAGTGTGGCAGCAAGAGACCCAGTACTTC. This codes for CASSLVWQQETQYF.

This clonotype was seen at least ten times. J is TRBJ2-4 and V is TRBV5-1, with TRBD1 matching 8 bases. The CDR3 loop spans 15 amino acids. Germline values: CDR1 SGHRS, CDR2 YFSETQ. The ends lost 4 bases at V and 6 bases at J; junction bases unmatched: 9. CDR3 sequence reads: CASSPHPDRGNIQYF. As DNA, the CDR3 is TGCGCCAGCAGCCCGCACCCCGACAGGGGAAACATTCAGTACTTC.

The chain employs TRBV29-1 and TRBJ1-4; D remains ambiguous. The germline V gene has CDR1 SQVTM and CDR2 ANQGSEA. Trimming pared 7 bases from V and 0 bases from J, leaving 12 bases between. This CDR3 comprises 14 residues. Here the CDR3 reads CSAVGRATNEKLFF. CDR3 bases: TGCAGCGCTGTCGGGAGGGCAACTAATGAAAAACTGTTTTTT.

This clonotype was seen ten or more times. This chain connects TRBV20-1 to TRBJ2-7; weak D call: TRBD2 (6 bases). V was clipped by 0 bases and J by 3 bases, with 12 bases between them. Germline V gene lookup returns CDR1 DFQATT and CDR2 SNEGSKA (reference sequence). This CDR3 is 14 amino acids long. CDR3 region: CSARDLSGVYEQYV. The CDR3 DNA reads TGCAGTGCTAGAGATCTTTCGGGGGTCTACGAGCAGTACGTC.

This clonotype showed up many times. The chain uses TRBV20-1 and TRBJ2-4; D remains unclear. CDR1 DFQATT and CDR2 SNEGSKA come from the germline V gene (reference sequence). The length of the CDR3 is 13 residues. V lost 6 bases and J lost 1, with 10 bases in between. In DNA form, the CDR3 reads TGCAGTGCGAGGCTATCGGCCAAAAACATTCAGTACTTC. Amino acids: CSARLSAKNIQYF.

This chain connects TRBV7-3 to TRBJ2-4; perhaps D is TRBD1 or TRBD2 (5 bases each). Germline V CDR1 and CDR2: SGHTA, FQGTGA. The CDR3 loop spans 14 amino acids. Trimming stripped 2 bases from V and 9 bases from J, with 14 bases between. The CDR3 spells CASSLQGDESIQYF. DNA for the CDR3: TGTGCCAGCAGCTTACAGGGAGACGAAAGCATTCAGTACTTC.

This chain joins TRBV27 and TRBJ2-4; TRBD1 agrees at 9 bases. V lost 9 bases and J lost 4; bases outside the gene matches: 4. The CDR3 length is 13 residues. The germline V gene encodes CDR1 MNHEY and CDR2 SMNVEV (reference sequence). CDR3 residues: CASRQGGKNIQYF. The DNA of the CDR3 is TGTGCCAGTCGACAGGGGGGAAAAAACATTCAGTACTTC.

This clonotype has more than one count but fewer than ten. The chain recombines TRBV12-3 or TRBV12-4 with TRBJ2-5; 11 nucleotides agree with TRBD2. The CDR3 is made up of 15 amino acids. The J segment lost 4 bases and the V segment lost 2 bases, leaving 3 bases of the junction unmatched. The CDR3 is CASSLTSGGRETQYF. The CDR3 DNA reads TGTGCCAGCAGTTTAACTAGCGGGGGCAGAGAGACCCAGTACTTC.

The chain employs TRBV7-8 and TRBJ2-7, with 7 bases matching TRBD1. The CDR3 runs to 13 residues. Looked up from germline, CDR1 is SGHVS and CDR2 is FQNEAQ. V shed 7 bases, J shed 4 bases, and the junction held 7 bases outside the gene matches. DNA for the CDR3: TGTGCCAGCAACCCCCTGACAGGGTACGAGCAGTACGTC. Protein: CASNPLTGYEQYV.

This clonotype was observed a handful of times. The chain employs TRBV29-1 and TRBJ1-1; D gene uncertain. The V end was cut by 4 bases, the J end by 0 bases, with 12 bases between. The germline V gene encodes CDR1 SQVTM and CDR2 ANQGSEA. The CDR3 is 14 amino acids. Written as DNA, the CDR3 is TGCAGCGTTGTTGGCAGGAACATGAACACTGAAGCTTTCTTT. The encoded protein is CSVVGRNMNTEAFF.

This clonotype was picked up many times. The chain couples TRBV7-2 to TRBJ2-7; 10 positions match TRBD2. The CDR3 sequence is 15 residues long. The J segment lost 7 bases and the V segment lost 6 bases, leaving 12 bases of the junction unmatched. The germline V gene encodes CDR1 SGHTA and CDR2 FQGNSA. CDR3 residues: CASRERSGGAWEQYF. DNA of the CDR3: TGTGCCAGCAGAGAACGGAGCGGGGGGGCGTGGGAGCAGTACTTC.

The CDR3 is CASSPGLRDNQPQHF. The CDR3 region has the DNA TGTGCCAGCAGTCCGGGTTTAAGGGACAATCAGCCCCAGCATTTT. The chain is built from TRBV6-1 and TRBJ1-5, with D hard to call. V lost 5 bases and J 3 bases, leaving 14 bases between the germline ends. This CDR3 spans 15 amino acids. Germline assignment: CDR1 MNHNS and CDR2 SASEGT.

The chain recombines TRBV5-5 with TRBJ2-5; D gene unclear. Germline CDR1 reads SGHKS; CDR2 reads YYEKEE (reference sequence). Trimming took 3 bases from V and 4 from J, leaving 10 bases between them. The CDR3 is 13 residues long. The DNA for the CDR3 is TGTGCCAGCAGCTGTAGCATCGGAGAGACCCAGTACTTC. Its translation: CASSCSIGETQYF.

This clonotype has more than one count but fewer than ten. The rearrangement joins TRBV6-1 to TRBJ2-5; perhaps TRBD1 as D (6 bases). The CDR3 is 13 residues long. V lost 6 bases to trimming and J lost 3 bases, with 11 bases between them. Germline assignment: CDR1 MNHNS and CDR2 SASEGT. Here the CDR3 reads CASSRTVKETQYF. CDR3 bases: TGTGCCAGCAGCCGGACAGTGAAAGAGACCCAGTACTTC.

The chain employs TRBV7-2 and TRBJ2-1; 11 bases are a match to TRBD2. J lost 4 bases, V lost 4 bases, and 9 bases had no gene match. CDR3 length: 17 residues. CDR1 and CDR2 (germline): SGHTA, FQGNSA. The CDR3 loop reads CASSSRGTSGVYNEQFF. The CDR3 DNA is TGTGCCAGCAGCTCCCGAGGGACTAGCGGAGTTTACAATGAGCAGTTCTTC. Based on the CDR3 plus reference TRBV7-2 and TRBJ2-1, the full variable domain is GAGVSQSPSNKVTEKGKDVELRCDPISGHTALYWYRQSLGQGLEFLIYFQGNSAPDKSGLPSDRFSAERTGGSVSTLTIQRTQQEDSAVYLCASSSRGTSGVYNEQFFGPGTRLTVL.

This clonotype was found many times. This chain joins TRBV29-1 and TRBJ1-1, with D uncertain. Trimming pared 8 bases from V and 7 bases from J, leaving 14 bases between. CDR3 size: 11 residues. Per germline, CDR1 SQVTM and CDR2 ANQGSEA. The CDR3 nucleotides are TGCAGCTCCGGTCTGTCTGGTGAAGCTTTCTTT. Encoded protein: CSSGLSGEAFF.

The J gene is TRBJ2-4, the V gene TRBV15; D perhaps matches TRBD1 (6 bases). Germline CDR1 and CDR2: LNHNV and YYDKDF (reference sequence). This CDR3 contains 15 residues. Trimming removed 0 bases at V and 9 bases at J, with 15 bases between. CDR3: CATSRDTTGTAIQYF. CDR3 DNA sequence: TGTGCCACCAGCAGAGATACAACAGGGACGGCCATTCAGTACTTC.

This clonotype showed up many times. This rearrangement joins TRBV12-3 or TRBV12-4 to TRBJ2-5; 7 bases are a match to TRBD1. V was pared by 6 bases and J by 3 bases, with 7 bases of the junction left unmatched. The CDR3 length is 14 residues. The CDR3 here is CASSPGQWEETQYF. In DNA form, the CDR3 reads TGTGCCAGCAGCCCGGGACAGTGGGAAGAGACCCAGTACTTC.

To note about this clonotype: This clone may be a read error of a much larger clone one base away. The chain links TRBV29-1 to TRBJ2-3; 8 bases fit TRBD2. The CDR3 sequence is 13 residues long. Germline CDR1 and CDR2: SQVTM and ANQGSEA. The CDR3 protein is CSLGLALTVTQYF. CDR3 DNA: TGCAGCCTAGGACTAGCCTTAACAGTTACGCAGTATTTT.

In this sample, this clonotype turned up a few times. The chain recombines TRBV20-1 with TRBJ2-2, with TRBD1 matching 7 bases. Germline V gene sequence: CDR1 DFQATT, CDR2 SNEGSKA (reference sequence). The CDR3 runs 15 residues. V lost 3 bases to trimming and J lost 2 bases; unmatched junction nucleotides: 6. In nucleotides, the CDR3 is TGCAGTGCTAGGCTCCGAGGGGGCAACACCGGGGAGCTGTTTTTT. As protein: CSARLRGGNTGELFF.

This clonotype was picked up many times. The J gene is TRBJ1-5, the V gene TRBV12-3 or TRBV12-4; D remains unclear. Trimming took off 8 bases at V and 2 bases at J, with 10 bases between the two ends. The CDR3 totals 13 residues. The CDR3 nucleotides are TGTGCCAGCCGCAACAGTCGCAATCAGCCCCAGCATTTT. Its translation: CASRNSRNQPQHF.

This clonotype was picked up many times. This chain links TRBV5-1 with TRBJ2-1, with D tentatively TRBD2 (5 bases). V was clipped by 4 bases and J by 6 bases, with 11 bases between them. In germline, CDR1 is SGHRS, CDR2 YFSETQ. CDR3 size: 13 residues. CDR3 in amino acids: CASSPDSPNEQFF. The CDR3 nucleotides read TGCGCCAGCAGCCCGGACTCCCCCAATGAGCAGTTCTTC.

This clonotype appeared once. The chain carries TRBV6-2 or TRBV6-3 and TRBJ2-1; 11 bases are shared with TRBD2. Looked up from germline, CDR1 is MNHEY and CDR2 is SVGEGT. Trimming removed 8 bases from V and 4 bases from J; junction bases left unmatched: 10. The CDR3 is 16 amino acids. The CDR3 sequence is CASGQTSGVIYNEQFF. Here the CDR3 DNA reads TGTGCCAGCGGCCAGACTAGCGGGGTTATTTACAATGAGCAGTTCTTC.